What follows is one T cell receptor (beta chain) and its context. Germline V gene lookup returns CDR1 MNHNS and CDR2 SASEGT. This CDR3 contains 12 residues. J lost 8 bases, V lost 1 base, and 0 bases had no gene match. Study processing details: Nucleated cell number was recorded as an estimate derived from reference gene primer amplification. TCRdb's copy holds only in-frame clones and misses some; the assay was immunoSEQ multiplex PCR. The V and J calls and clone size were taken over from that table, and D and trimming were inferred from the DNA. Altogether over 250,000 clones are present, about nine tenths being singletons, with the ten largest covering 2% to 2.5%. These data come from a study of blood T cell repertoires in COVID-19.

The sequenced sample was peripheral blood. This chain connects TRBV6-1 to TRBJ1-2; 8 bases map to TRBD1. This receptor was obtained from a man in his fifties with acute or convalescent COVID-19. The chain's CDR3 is CASSEGQGGYTF. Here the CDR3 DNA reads TGTGCCAGCAGTGAAGGACAGGGGGGCTACACCTTC.